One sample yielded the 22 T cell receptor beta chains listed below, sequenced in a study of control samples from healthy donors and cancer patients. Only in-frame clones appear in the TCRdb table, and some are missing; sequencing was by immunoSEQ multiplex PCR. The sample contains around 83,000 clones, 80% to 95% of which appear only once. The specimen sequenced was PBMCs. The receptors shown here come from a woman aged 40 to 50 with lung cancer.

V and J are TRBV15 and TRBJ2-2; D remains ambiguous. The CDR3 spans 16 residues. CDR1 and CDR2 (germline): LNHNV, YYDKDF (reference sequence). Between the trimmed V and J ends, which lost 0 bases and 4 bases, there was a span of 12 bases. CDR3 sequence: CATSREGWGSTGELFF. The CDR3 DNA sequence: TGTGCCACCAGCAGAGAGGGCTGGGGAAGCACCGGGGAGCTGTTTTTT.

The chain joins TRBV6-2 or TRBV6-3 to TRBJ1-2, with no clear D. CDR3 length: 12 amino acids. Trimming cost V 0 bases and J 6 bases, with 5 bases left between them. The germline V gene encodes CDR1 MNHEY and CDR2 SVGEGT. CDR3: CASSYSRDGYTF. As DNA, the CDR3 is TGTGCCAGCAGTTACTCACGGGATGGCTACACCTTC.

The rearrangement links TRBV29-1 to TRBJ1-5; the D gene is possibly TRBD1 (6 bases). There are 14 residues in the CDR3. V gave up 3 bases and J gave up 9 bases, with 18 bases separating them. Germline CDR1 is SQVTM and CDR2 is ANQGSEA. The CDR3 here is CSVDGGGAERPQHF. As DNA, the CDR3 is TGCAGCGTTGACGGAGGGGGGGCTGAGAGGCCCCAGCATTTT.

This CDR3 is CASRTTIGGYTF. Written as DNA, the CDR3 is TGTGCCAGTAGGACCACCATTGGAGGCTACACCTTC. The chain recombines TRBV19 with TRBJ1-2; D remains ambiguous. V was cut by 6 bases and J by 8 bases, with 13 bases left in between. Germline lookup yields CDR1 LNHDA and CDR2 SQIVND (reference sequence). There are 12 residues in the CDR3.

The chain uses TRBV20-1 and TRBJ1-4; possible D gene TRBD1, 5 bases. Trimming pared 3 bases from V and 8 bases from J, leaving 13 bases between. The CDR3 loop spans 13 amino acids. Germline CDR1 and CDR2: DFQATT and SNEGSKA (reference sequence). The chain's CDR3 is CSASVVGDEKLFF. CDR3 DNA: TGCAGTGCTAGTGTAGTTGGGGACGAAAAACTGTTTTTT.

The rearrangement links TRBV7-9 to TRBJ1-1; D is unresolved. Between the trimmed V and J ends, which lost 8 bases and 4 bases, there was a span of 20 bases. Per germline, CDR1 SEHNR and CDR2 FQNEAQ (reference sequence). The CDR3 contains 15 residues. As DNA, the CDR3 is TGTGCCAGCTGCGCAGCGAGGCAGGCGGTCACTGAAGCTTTCTTT. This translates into CASCAARQAVTEAFF.

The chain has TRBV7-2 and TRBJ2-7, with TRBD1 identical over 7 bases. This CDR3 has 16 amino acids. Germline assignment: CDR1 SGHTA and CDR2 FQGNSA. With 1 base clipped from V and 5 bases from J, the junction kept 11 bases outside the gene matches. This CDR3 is CASSLGLGQRKNEQYF. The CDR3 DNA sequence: TGTGCCAGCAGCTTAGGTTTGGGACAGAGAAAAAACGAGCAGTACTTC.

CDR3 bases: TGTGCCAGCAGCTTGGGACAGGGTCATAGTGAGCAGTTCTTC. Encoded protein: CASSLGQGHSEQFF. The chain employs TRBV7-3 and TRBJ2-1, with 9 bases matching TRBD1. The CDR3 consists of 14 residues. V lost 3 bases to trimming and J lost 9 bases; unmatched junction nucleotides: 6. Germline CDR1 is SGHTA and CDR2 is FQGTGA.

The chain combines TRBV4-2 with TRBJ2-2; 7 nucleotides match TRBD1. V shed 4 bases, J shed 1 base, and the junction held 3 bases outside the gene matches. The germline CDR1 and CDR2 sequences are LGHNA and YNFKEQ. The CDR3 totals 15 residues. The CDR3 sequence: CASSPRTGNTGELFF. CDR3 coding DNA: TGTGCCAGCAGCCCCCGGACAGGGAACACCGGGGAGCTGTTTTTT.

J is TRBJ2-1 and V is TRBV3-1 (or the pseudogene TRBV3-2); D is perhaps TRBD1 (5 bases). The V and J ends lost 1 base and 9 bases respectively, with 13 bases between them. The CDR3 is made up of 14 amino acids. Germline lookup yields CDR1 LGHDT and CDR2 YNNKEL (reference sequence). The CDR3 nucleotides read TGTGCCAGCAGCCAAGTTCGAGCGCAGGGTGAGCAGTTCTTC. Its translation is CASSQVRAQGEQFF.

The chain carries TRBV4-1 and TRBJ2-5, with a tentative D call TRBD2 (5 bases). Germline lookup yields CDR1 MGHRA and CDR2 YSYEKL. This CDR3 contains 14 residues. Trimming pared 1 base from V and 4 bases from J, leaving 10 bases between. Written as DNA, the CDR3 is TGCGCCAGCAGCCAAGTCTTCGGGGTAGAGACCCAGTACTTC. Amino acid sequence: CASSQVFGVETQYF.

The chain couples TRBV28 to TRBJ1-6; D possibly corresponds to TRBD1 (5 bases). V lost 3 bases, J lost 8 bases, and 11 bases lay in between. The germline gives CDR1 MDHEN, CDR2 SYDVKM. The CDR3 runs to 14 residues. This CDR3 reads CASSLIGGYSPLHF. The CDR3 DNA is TGTGCCAGCAGTTTGATCGGGGGGTATTCACCCCTCCACTTT.

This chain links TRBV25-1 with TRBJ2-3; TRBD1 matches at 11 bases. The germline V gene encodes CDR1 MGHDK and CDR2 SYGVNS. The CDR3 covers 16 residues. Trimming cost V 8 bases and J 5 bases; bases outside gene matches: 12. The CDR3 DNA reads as TGTGCCAGCCCAAGCACGGACAGGGGGCGTAAAGATACGCAGTATTTT. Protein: CASPSTDRGRKDTQYF.

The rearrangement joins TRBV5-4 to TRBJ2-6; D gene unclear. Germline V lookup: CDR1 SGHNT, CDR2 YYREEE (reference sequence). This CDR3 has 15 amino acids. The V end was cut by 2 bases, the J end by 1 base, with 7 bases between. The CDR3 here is CASSLDMSGANVLTF. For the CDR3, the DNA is TGTGCCAGCAGCTTAGACATGTCTGGGGCCAACGTCCTGACTTTC.

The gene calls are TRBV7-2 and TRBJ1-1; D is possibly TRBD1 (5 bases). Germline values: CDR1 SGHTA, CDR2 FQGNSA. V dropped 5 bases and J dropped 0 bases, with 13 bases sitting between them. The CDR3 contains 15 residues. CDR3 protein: CASSLSTGVNTEAFF. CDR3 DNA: TGTGCCAGCAGCCTCTCCACAGGCGTGAACACTGAAGCTTTCTTT.

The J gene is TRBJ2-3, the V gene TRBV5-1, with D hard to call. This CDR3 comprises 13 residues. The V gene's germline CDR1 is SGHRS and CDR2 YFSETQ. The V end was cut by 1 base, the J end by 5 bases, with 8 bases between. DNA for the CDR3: TGCGCCAGCAGCTTGCCGTCGATAGATACGCAGTATTTT. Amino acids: CASSLPSIDTQYF.

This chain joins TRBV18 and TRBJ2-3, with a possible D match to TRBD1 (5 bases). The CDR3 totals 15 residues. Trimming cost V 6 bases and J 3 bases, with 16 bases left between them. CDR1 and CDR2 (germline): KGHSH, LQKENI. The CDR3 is CASSTGDSRTDTQYF. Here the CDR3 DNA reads TGTGCCAGCTCCACCGGCGACAGTAGAACAGATACGCAGTATTTT. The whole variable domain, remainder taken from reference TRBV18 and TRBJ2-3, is NAGVMQNPRHLVRRRGQEARLRCSPMKGHSHVYWYRQLPEEGLKFMVYLQKENIIDESGMPKERFSAEFPKEGPSILRIQQVVRGDSAAYFCASSTGDSRTDTQYFGPGTRLTVL.

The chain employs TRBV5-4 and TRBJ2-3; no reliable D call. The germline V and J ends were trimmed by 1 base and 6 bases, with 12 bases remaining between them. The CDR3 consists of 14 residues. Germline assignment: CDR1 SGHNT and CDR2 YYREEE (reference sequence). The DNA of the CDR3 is TGTGCCAGCAGCTTGCCTCTACATTCCGATACGCAGTATTTT. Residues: CASSLPLHSDTQYF. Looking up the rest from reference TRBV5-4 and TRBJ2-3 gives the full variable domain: ETGVTQSPTHLIKTRGQQVTLRCSSQSGHNTVSWYQQALGQGPQFIFQYYREEENGRGNFPPRFSGLQFPNYSSELNVNALELDDSALYLCASSLPLHSDTQYFGPGTRLTVL.

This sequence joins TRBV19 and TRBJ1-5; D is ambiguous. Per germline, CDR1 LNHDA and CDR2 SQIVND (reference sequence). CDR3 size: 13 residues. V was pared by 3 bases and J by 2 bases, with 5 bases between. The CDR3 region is CASSIGGNQPQHF. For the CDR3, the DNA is TGTGCCAGTAGTATCGGGGGCAATCAGCCCCAGCATTTT.

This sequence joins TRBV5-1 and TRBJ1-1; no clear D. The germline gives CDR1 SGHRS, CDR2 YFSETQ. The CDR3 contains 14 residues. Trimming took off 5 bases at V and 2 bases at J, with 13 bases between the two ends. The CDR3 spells CASSFDGPNTEAFF. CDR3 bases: TGCGCCAGCAGTTTCGACGGACCTAACACTGAAGCTTTCTTT.

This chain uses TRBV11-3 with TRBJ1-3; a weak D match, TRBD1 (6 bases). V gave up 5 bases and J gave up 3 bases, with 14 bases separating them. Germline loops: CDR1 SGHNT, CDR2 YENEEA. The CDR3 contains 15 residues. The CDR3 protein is CASSLTGAGGNTIYF. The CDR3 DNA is TGTGCCAGCAGCCTGACAGGAGCAGGTGGAAACACCATATATTTT.

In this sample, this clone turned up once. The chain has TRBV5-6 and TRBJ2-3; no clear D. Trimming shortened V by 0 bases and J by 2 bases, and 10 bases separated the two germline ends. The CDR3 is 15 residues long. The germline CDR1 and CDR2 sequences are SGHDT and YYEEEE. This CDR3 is CASSLGRSLTDTQYF. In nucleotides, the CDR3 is TGTGCCAGCAGCTTGGGCCGGTCACTCACAGATACGCAGTATTTT.